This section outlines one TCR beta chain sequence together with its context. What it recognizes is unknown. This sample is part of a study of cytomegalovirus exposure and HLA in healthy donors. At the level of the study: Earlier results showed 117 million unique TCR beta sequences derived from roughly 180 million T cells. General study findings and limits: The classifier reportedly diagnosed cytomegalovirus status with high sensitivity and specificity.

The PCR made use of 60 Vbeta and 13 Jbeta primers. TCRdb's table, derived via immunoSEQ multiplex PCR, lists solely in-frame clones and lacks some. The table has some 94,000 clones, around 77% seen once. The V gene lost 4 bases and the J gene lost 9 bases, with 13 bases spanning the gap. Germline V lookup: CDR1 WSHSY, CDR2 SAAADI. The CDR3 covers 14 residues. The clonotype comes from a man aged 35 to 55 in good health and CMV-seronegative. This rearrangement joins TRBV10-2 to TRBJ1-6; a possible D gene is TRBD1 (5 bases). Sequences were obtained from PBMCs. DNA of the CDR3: TGCGCCAGCAGTGGGGGGGTCGGAAGTTCACCCCTCCACTTT. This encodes CASSGGVGSSPLHF.